The 21 T cell receptor beta chains presented below share a single source sample, sequenced in a study of regulatory T cells in long-lasting Graves disease. The TCR beta library used iRepertoire HTBI primers with Arm-PCR amplification of CDR3. TCRdb re-derived calls from the multiplex PCR reads in MiXCR, one entry per CDR3 protein. The sample consists of over 450,000 distinct CDR3 sequences, more than 10% of them appearing once. Documented time point: newly diagnosed GD, antithyroid drugs for less than 3 months. The TCR library used RNA extracted from PBMCs. This sample was also put to use in a study of T cells in Graves' hyperthyroidism and ophthalmopathy.

The specimen comprised peripheral blood mononuclear cells (PBMCs), sampled at new diagnosis, from a patient treated with antithyroid drugs. The receptors were gathered from a woman aged 25 to 39 with Graves disease.

Regarding this clonotype: A far larger clone is just one base off, so this is likely a read error. The CDR3 region is CASSKGGRDHNEQSF. Written as DNA, the CDR3 is TGTGCCAGCAGTAAGGGCGGGAGGGACCACAATGAGCAGTCCTTC. The gene calls are TRBV11-2 and TRBJ2-1; 9 bases agree with TRBD2. The CDR3 is 15 amino acids. Germline-derived CDR1 and CDR2 are SGHAT and FQNNGV.

For this clonotype: Possible read error: a much larger clone is one base away. V is TRBV7-2 and J is TRBJ2-3; the match to TRBD2 covers 10 bases. The CDR3 extends over 16 amino acids. From germline, CDR1 is SGHTA and CDR2 FQGNSA. Here the CDR3 reads CASSGKERGGADMQYF. CDR3 nucleotide sequence: TGTGCCAGCAGCGGCAAGGAGCGGGGGGGCGCAGATATGCAGTATTTT.

This clonotype was found many times. The V call is TRBV10-3, the J call TRBJ1-2, with D possibly TRBD1 on 5 matching bases. Germline loops: CDR1 ENHRY, CDR2 SYGVKD. The CDR3 is 13 amino acids. V was clipped by 6 bases and J by 1 base, with 9 bases between them. This CDR3 reads CAIRGDLNYGYTF. CDR3 DNA: TGTGCCATCAGAGGGGACCTTAACTATGGCTACACCTTC.

This clonotype was seen more than once but under ten times. The rearrangement links TRBV7-2 to TRBJ2-5; 13 bases fit TRBD2. The CDR3 contains 15 residues. V lost 5 bases to trimming and J lost 5 bases; unmatched junction nucleotides: 5. Germline lookup yields CDR1 SGHTA and CDR2 FQGNSA. The CDR3 protein is CASSRQTSGGETQYF. The CDR3 DNA reads TGTGCCAGCAGCCGACAGACTAGCGGGGGGGAGACCCAGTACTTC.

This clonotype was found many times. The chain uses TRBV12-3 or TRBV12-4 and TRBJ1-5; TRBD1 matches at 9 bases. The CDR3 is 14 residues long. Trimming removed 5 bases from V and 7 bases from J; junction bases left unmatched: 6. CDR3 DNA sequence: TGTGCCAGCAGTCCCGGGACAGGGCTCCAGCCCCAGCATTTT. Amino acid sequence: CASSPGTGLQPQHF.

As for this clonotype: Given a much more abundant clone one base away, this may be a read error. The chain couples TRBV7-6 to TRBJ2-2; D possibly corresponds to TRBD2 (5 bases). CDR1 is SGHVS, CDR2 FNYEAQ, per germline. Trimming removed 4 bases at V and 5 bases at J, with 5 bases between. The CDR3 loop spans 12 amino acids. The DNA for the CDR3 is TGTGCCAGCAGCTGGAGGACCGGGGAGCTGTTTTTT. Protein: CASSWRTGELFF.

This clonotype was seen many times. The chain joins TRBV6-1 to TRBJ2-5; TRBD1 is a possible D gene (6 bases). Trimming shortened V by 7 bases and J by 4 bases, and 16 bases separated the two germline ends. Germline lookup yields CDR1 MNHNS and CDR2 SASEGT. CDR3 length equals 14 residues. Here the CDR3 DNA reads TGTGCCAGCAAGAACAGGGCCGGAGGAGAGACCCAGTACTTC. It encodes CASKNRAGGETQYF.

The table lists this clonotype with many counts. The rearrangement links TRBV20-1 to TRBJ2-7; D is possibly TRBD1 (5 bases). Germline assignment: CDR1 DFQATT and CDR2 SNEGSKA (reference sequence). V gave up 1 base and J gave up 1 base, with 8 bases separating them. This CDR3 contains 13 residues. CDR3 in DNA: TGCAGTGCTAGAGTTACAGGATCCTACGAGCAGTACTTC. Translation: CSARVTGSYEQYF.

This chain links TRBV18 with TRBJ2-2; 7 bases fit TRBD1. Germline CDR1 and CDR2: KGHSH and LQKENI. The CDR3 covers 15 residues. V lost 6 bases and J lost 0; bases outside the gene matches: 4. CDR3 amino acids: CASSRGQTNTGELFF. As DNA, the CDR3 is TGTGCCAGCTCCCGGGGACAGACGAACACCGGGGAGCTGTTTTTT.

This clonotype showed up many times. This chain connects TRBV6-1 to TRBJ1-2; D not resolved. The ends were cut back, 6 bases at V and 2 bases at J, with 7 bases in the middle. Germline lookup yields CDR1 MNHNS and CDR2 SASEGT. The CDR3 has 12 amino acids. CDR3 sequence: CASSVVNYGYTF. CDR3 coding DNA: TGTGCCAGCAGCGTCGTCAACTATGGCTACACCTTC.

This clonotype has just a few counts. The chain employs TRBV2 and TRBJ1-1; perhaps TRBD1 as D (5 bases). The germline V and J ends were trimmed by 2 bases and 4 bases, with 20 bases remaining between them. The germline CDR1 and CDR2 sequences are SNHLY and FYNNEI. The CDR3 totals 17 residues. The CDR3 DNA follows: TGTGCCAGCAGTGAAAACATTTGGGACTTAGGCACCACTGAAGCTTTCTTT. Translation gives CASSENIWDLGTTEAFF.

The V call is TRBV19, the J call TRBJ2-7, with a weak D call TRBD1 (6 bases). CDR3 length: 14 residues. CDR1 is LNHDA, CDR2 SQIVND, per germline (reference sequence). V shed 3 bases and J shed 2 bases, with 11 bases lying between them. CDR3 sequence: CASSISDSAYEQYF. CDR3 in DNA: TGTGCCAGTAGTATCTCGGACAGCGCCTACGAGCAGTACTTC. Full variable domain (missing parts from reference TRBV19 and TRBJ2-7): DGGITQSPKYLFRKEGQNVTLSCEQNLNHDAMYWYRQDPGQGLRLIYYSQIVNDFQKGDIAEGYSVSREKKESFPLTVTSAQKNPTAFYLCASSISDSAYEQYFGPGTRLTVT.

A remark on this clonotype: A much bigger clone sits one base away, suggesting this may be a read error. This chain connects TRBV18 to TRBJ1-1; D gene unclear. Trimming cost V 6 bases and J 6 bases, with 14 bases left between them. Germline loops: CDR1 KGHSH, CDR2 LQKENI. The CDR3 runs 13 residues. Written as DNA, the CDR3 is TGTGCCAGCTCGATGGCACCGGGAGCTGAAGCTTTCTTT. This sequence encodes CASSMAPGAEAFF.

This clonotype was found many times. V gene TRBV30 combines with J gene TRBJ2-7, with TRBD2 identical over 9 bases. Germline CDR1 GTSNPN, CDR2 SVGIG (reference sequence). V was clipped by 2 bases and J by 5 bases; unmatched bases: 10. CDR3 length equals 15 residues. The DNA for the CDR3 is TGTGCCTGGAGTTCCGGGACTAGCCCCTTAGACGAGCAGTACTTC. It yields the protein CAWSSGTSPLDEQYF.

This clonotype was detected a few times. The chain links TRBV6-2 or TRBV6-3 to TRBJ2-7; TRBD1 is a possible D gene (6 bases). The V end was cut by 5 bases, the J end by 3 bases, with 17 bases between. Germline values: CDR1 MNHEY, CDR2 SVGEGT. This CDR3 comprises 15 residues. CDR3 sequence: CASSPDRPRGYEQYF. The CDR3 DNA sequence: TGTGCCAGCAGTCCGGACAGACCTAGAGGCTACGAGCAGTACTTC.

This clonotype was observed many times. The chain combines TRBV30 with TRBJ2-7; no definite D call. This CDR3 has 12 amino acids. CDR1 and CDR2 (germline): GTSNPN, SVGIG (reference sequence). V lost 3 bases to trimming and J lost 3 bases, with 9 bases between them. The CDR3 loop reads CAWSTVGYEQYF. As DNA, the CDR3 is TGTGCCTGGAGCACAGTAGGCTACGAGCAGTACTTC.

This clonotype appeared many times. This chain joins TRBV20-1 and TRBJ2-7; D might be TRBD1 (5 bases). V lost 5 bases to trimming and J lost 2 bases, with 13 bases between them. The CDR3 totals 13 residues. Per the germline V gene, CDR1 is DFQATT and CDR2 is SNEGSKA (reference sequence). This CDR3 is CSAEDTNPYEQYF. Written as DNA, the CDR3 is TGCAGTGCTGAGGACACGAACCCCTACGAGCAGTACTTC.

The table lists this clonotype with many counts. The chain couples TRBV5-6 to TRBJ2-7, with D perhaps matching TRBD1 or TRBD2 (6 bases each). Trimming pared 1 base from V and 1 base from J, leaving 18 bases between. Germline CDR1 and CDR2: SGHDT and YYEEEE. This CDR3 has 17 residues. DNA for the CDR3: TGTGCCAGCAGCTTGATAGGGGGTCTAGCGAGATCCTACGAGCAGTACTTC. This sequence encodes CASSLIGGLARSYEQYF.

In this sample, this clonotype turned up many times. The chain employs TRBV4-2 and TRBJ1-5, with TRBD1 matching over 8 bases. CDR1 LGHNA and CDR2 YNFKEQ come from the germline V gene. The trim removed 4 bases at V and 4 bases at J, leaving 6 bases unmatched. The CDR3 is 15 residues long. The CDR3 sequence: CASSPGRTGNQPQHF. Here the CDR3 DNA reads TGTGCCAGCAGCCCGGGGCGGACAGGGAATCAGCCCCAGCATTTT.

The rearrangement links TRBV20-1 to TRBJ2-5, with 9 bases lining up with TRBD1. In germline, CDR1 is DFQATT, CDR2 SNEGSKA (reference sequence). The CDR3 spans 16 residues. Trimming removed 0 bases from V and 5 bases from J; junction bases left unmatched: 10. The CDR3 nucleotides read TGCAGTGCTAGAGATAGGGGGACAGGGAGATTGGAGACCCAGTACTTC. It specifies CSARDRGTGRLETQYF.

This clonotype was seen many times. The chain couples TRBV6-2 or TRBV6-3 to TRBJ2-1; 7 nucleotides agree with TRBD2. The trim removed 7 bases at V and 8 bases at J, leaving 17 bases unmatched. Germline lookup yields CDR1 MNHEY and CDR2 SVGEGT. The CDR3 spans 16 residues. The CDR3 region has the DNA TGTGCCAGCATAAACGGGGGGAGGGCCAGAGGCGATGAGCAGTTCTTC. Protein: CASINGGRARGDEQFF.